The clone carrying this TCR beta chain has a count of ten or more. The record originates from a study of T cells after yellow fever vaccination. By 5'RACE template switching, TCR cDNA was produced, with a universal primer site and UMIs added in the process. TCRdb passed the 5' RACE reads through MiXCR, listing each CDR3 protein once. The sample has fewer than 350,000 distinct CDR3 sequences; around 3.6% are singletons. The source of this sequence is a man between 18 and 35 years old who received the YFV17D yellow fever vaccine. This specimen consisted of PBMCs, obtained on the day of the yellow fever booster vaccination.

The CDR3 loop reads CASSGIGQRQGEQYV. The CDR3 DNA follows: TGTGCCAGCAGCGGGATTGGACAGAGACAGGGCGAGCAGTACGTC. The rearrangement links TRBV5-6 to TRBJ2-7, with 7 bases aligning to TRBD1. Germline-derived CDR1 and CDR2 are SGHDT and YYEEEE. The CDR3 contains 15 residues. Trimming cost V 4 bases and J 6 bases; bases outside gene matches: 13.